Sequencing of this T cell receptor (beta chain) was carried out in a study of blood T cell repertoires in COVID-19. The wider study: Sites in the United States, Italy and Spain provided acute and convalescent COVID-19 samples.

This clone appeared once. The V end lost 5 bases, the J end lost 0 bases, and 10 bases lay between the germline ends. Looked up from germline, CDR1 is SNHLY and CDR2 is FYNNEI. CDR3 size: 15 residues. Under the authors' procedure: Estimation of nucleated cell counts relied on the amplification of reference gene primers. Method: immunoSEQ multiplex PCR; TCRdb's copy keeps in-frame clones and lacks some. The DNA was the basis for D and trimming; V, J and clone size are from that table. Of about 160,000 clones detected, over 65% appear once; the ten largest clones hold 8.1%. The source material was peripheral blood. J is TRBJ2-2 and V is TRBV2; unclear D gene. The receptor was isolated from a man between 60 and 75 years old with acute or convalescent COVID-19. DNA of the CDR3: TGTGCCAGCAGTCTTCAGACTTCGAACACCGGGGAGCTGTTTTTT. Its protein is CASSLQTSNTGELFF.